These 11 T cell receptor beta chains share one sample of origin, sequenced in a study of cytomegalovirus exposure and HLA in healthy donors. Primers included in the PCR were 60 Vbeta and 13 Jbeta primers. Libraries were prepared by immunoSEQ multiplex PCR; TCRdb keeps only in-frame clonotypes and omits some of them. This table has about 150,000 clones, approximately 85% appearing once. The specimen sequenced was PBMCs. The receptors come from a woman aged 18-29 years in good health and CMV-seronegative.

V usage is TRBV19 and J usage is TRBJ2-2; D may be TRBD2 (7 bases). Trimming shortened V by 2 bases and J by 5 bases, and 21 bases separated the two germline ends. The CDR3 is 18 residues long. The germline V gene encodes CDR1 LNHDA and CDR2 SQIVND (reference sequence). The CDR3 loop reads CASSIRLGGRARTGELFF. The CDR3 nucleotides read TGTGCCAGTAGTATAAGGCTCGGGGGGCGCGCGAGGACCGGGGAGCTGTTTTTT.

This chain joins TRBV6-5 and TRBJ1-5, with unresolved D. Deletions cut 6 bases from V and 4 bases from J, with 7 bases between. CDR3 length equals 12 residues. Germline V gives CDR1 MNHEY, CDR2 SVGAGI. This CDR3 is CASRGGNQPQHF. The DNA of the CDR3 is TGTGCCAGCAGGGGCGGGAATCAGCCCCAGCATTTT.

The chain has TRBV7-2 and TRBJ1-5; D gene ambiguous. V dropped 1 base and J dropped 5 bases, with 6 bases sitting between them. CDR3 size: 13 residues. The V gene's germline CDR1 is SGHTA and CDR2 FQGNSA. The CDR3 nucleotides read TGTGCCAGCAGCTTAGTCCGTCATCAGCCCCAGCATTTT. Translation gives CASSLVRHQPQHF.

This clone showed up just once. This chain links TRBV20-1 with TRBJ2-7; D gene uncertain. The germline gives CDR1 DFQATT, CDR2 SNEGSKA (reference sequence). Trimming removed 4 bases at V and 0 bases at J, with 4 bases between. The CDR3 is 11 residues long. The DNA for the CDR3 is TGCAGTGCTACTATCTCCTACGAGCAGTACTTC. Translated, it gives CSATISYEQYF.

V gene TRBV5-6 combines with J gene TRBJ1-2, with D maybe TRBD1 (5 bases). Trimming removed 0 bases at V and 3 bases at J, with 9 bases between. Germline lookup yields CDR1 SGHDT and CDR2 YYEEEE. The CDR3 extends over 14 amino acids. In DNA, the CDR3 is TGTGCCAGCAGCTTGGGACAGCTGCACTATGGCTACACCTTC. This sequence encodes CASSLGQLHYGYTF.

The rearrangement uses TRBV11-1 and TRBJ2-1, with a possible D match to TRBD1 (5 bases). This CDR3 spans 13 amino acids. The ends were cut back, 3 bases at V and 3 bases at J, with 6 bases in the middle. Germline V CDR1 and CDR2: SGHAT, FQDESV (reference sequence). This CDR3 is CASSFTGYNEQFF. For the CDR3, the DNA is TGTGCCAGCAGCTTCACAGGCTACAATGAGCAGTTCTTC.

The chain has TRBV19 and TRBJ1-1; D not certain. Germline V gene sequence: CDR1 LNHDA, CDR2 SQIVND (reference sequence). Between the trimmed V and J ends, which lost 4 bases and 1 base, there was a span of 10 bases. The CDR3 has 14 amino acids. CDR3: CASSTLGRNTEAFF. The CDR3 coding sequence is TGTGCCAGTAGTACGCTAGGGAGGAACACTGAAGCTTTCTTT.

The chain employs TRBV7-6 and TRBJ2-7; 11 nucleotides align to TRBD2. Germline V gene sequence: CDR1 SGHVS, CDR2 FNYEAQ. The CDR3 has 14 amino acids. V shed 5 bases and J 2 bases; nucleotides not matched to a gene: 2. The CDR3 loop reads CASSVSGGAYEQYF. For the CDR3, the DNA is TGTGCCAGCAGCGTTAGCGGGGGGGCCTACGAGCAGTACTTC.

The rearrangement links TRBV7-2 to TRBJ1-2; 9 nucleotides line up with TRBD1. The CDR3 runs to 15 residues. V shed 5 bases, J shed 5 bases, and the junction held 9 bases outside the gene matches. From germline, CDR1 is SGHTA and CDR2 FQGNSA. As DNA, the CDR3 is TGTGCCAGCAGCGCCCACAGGGGGCCAGTATATGGCTACACCTTC. This sequence encodes CASSAHRGPVYGYTF.

The chain has TRBV28 and TRBJ1-1, with D perhaps TRBD1 (6 bases). The V and J ends lost 7 bases and 0 bases respectively, with 15 bases between them. Germline V CDR1 and CDR2: MDHEN, SYDVKM. This CDR3 has 15 residues. CDR3 nucleotides: TGTGCCAGCACTTTCGGGGGGGCGATGAACACTGAAGCTTTCTTT. This encodes CASTFGGAMNTEAFF. The full variable domain, in which reference TRBV28 and TRBJ1-1 provide the parts outside the CDR3, is DVKVTQSSRYLVKRTGEKVFLECVQDMDHENMFWYRQDPGLGLRLIYFSYDVKMKEKGDIPEGYSVSREKKERFSLILESASTNQTSMYLCASTFGGAMNTEAFFGQGTRLTVV.

The chain couples TRBV5-1 to TRBJ2-7; TRBD1 matches 7 bases. Germline CDR1 reads SGHRS; CDR2 reads YFSETQ. V lost 0 bases and J lost 6; bases outside the gene matches: 9. This CDR3 is built from 15 residues. The CDR3 DNA reads TGCGCCAGCAGCTTGGAACCCACAGGGGTGATCGAGCAGTACTTC. Its translation: CASSLEPTGVIEQYF.